The 31 T cell receptor beta chains below come from one sample, sequenced in a study of shared clonotypes between healthy human individuals. This table comes from immunoSEQ multiplex PCR, and its TCRdb copy is limited to in-frame clones, with some not included. The sample lists some 1.4 million clones; 95% to 97% were seen once. The sequenced sample consisted of naive CD4+ T cells sorted from blood. Subset given: CD45RA+ positively selected. These TCRs come from a man aged 25 to 45 in good health.

The chain recombines TRBV10-3 with TRBJ2-7; 8 bases are shared with TRBD1. V trimming: 4 bases; J trimming: 1 base; junction bases outside the gene matches: 3. Germline loops: CDR1 ENHRY, CDR2 SYGVKD. This CDR3 spans 14 amino acids. CDR3: CAISGTGKSYEQYF. In nucleotides, the CDR3 is TGTGCCATCAGTGGGACAGGGAAATCCTACGAGCAGTACTTC.

The gene calls are TRBV14 and TRBJ2-7, with 7 bases that match TRBD1. CDR3 length: 14 residues. Germline lookup yields CDR1 SGHDN and CDR2 FVKESK. Trimming took 1 base from V and 7 from J; bases not matched to a gene: 7. In nucleotides, the CDR3 is TGTGCCAGCAGCCAAGTACAGGGGCCAACGGAGCAGTACTTC. Encoded protein: CASSQVQGPTEQYF.

The chain carries TRBV7-2 and TRBJ1-5; D may be TRBD1 (6 bases). The CDR3 contains 16 residues. Trimming took off 3 bases at V and 1 base at J, with 13 bases between the two ends. CDR1 and CDR2 (germline): SGHTA, FQGNSA. The CDR3 DNA is TGTGCCAGCAGCTTTCAGGGGTCGGGGAGCAATCAGCCCCAGCATTTT. Translated, it gives CASSFQGSGSNQPQHF.

The chain uses TRBV18 and TRBJ1-5; D call uncertain. Trimming cost V 2 bases and J 6 bases, with 20 bases left between them. Germline CDR1 and CDR2: KGHSH and LQKENI. The CDR3 is made up of 17 amino acids. The CDR3 spells CASSPGQATKSGQPQHF. Here the CDR3 DNA reads TGTGCCAGCTCACCAGGGCAGGCCACCAAGAGCGGTCAGCCCCAGCATTTT.

With regard to this clone: This sample includes further DNA sequences coding for the same CDR3. The V and J genes are TRBV15 and TRBJ2-1; the match to TRBD1 covers 7 bases. Trimming took 5 bases from V and 4 from J; bases not matched to a gene: 2. This CDR3 is built from 13 residues. The V gene's germline CDR1 is LNHNV and CDR2 YYDKDF (reference sequence). CDR3 protein: CATSRDSYNEQFF. The CDR3 nucleotides are TGTGCCACCAGCCGGGACAGTTACAATGAGCAGTTCTTC.

The V call is TRBV7-8, the J call TRBJ2-2; 11 positions agree with TRBD1. Germline lookup yields CDR1 SGHVS and CDR2 FQNEAQ. The V and J ends lost 5 bases and 4 bases, in that order; junction bases with no gene match: 6. The CDR3 is made up of 16 amino acids. DNA for the CDR3: TGTGCCAGCAGCCCAGCCGGGACAGGGGGCACCGGGGAGCTGTTTTTT. Translation: CASSPAGTGGTGELFF.

The chain employs TRBV2 and TRBJ2-1, with TRBD2 matching over 12 bases. The V gene's germline CDR1 is SNHLY and CDR2 FYNNEI. J was trimmed by 10 bases and V by 6 bases; bases with no gene match: 10. The CDR3 contains 15 residues. The DNA for the CDR3 is TGTGCCAGCAGGCTGACTAGCGGGAGATTAAAGGAGCAGTTCTTC. Its translation is CASRLTSGRLKEQFF.

The chain employs TRBV7-3 and TRBJ2-1, with 9 bases that match TRBD2. V shed 5 bases, J shed 4 bases, and the junction held 3 bases outside the gene matches. CDR3 length: 14 amino acids. Germline-derived CDR1 and CDR2 are SGHTA and FQGTGA. The CDR3 protein is CASSIAGVYNEQFF. CDR3 nucleotide sequence: TGTGCCAGCAGCATAGCGGGGGTGTACAATGAGCAGTTCTTC. Based on the CDR3 plus reference TRBV7-3 and TRBJ2-1, the full variable domain is GAGVSQTPSNKVTEKGKYVELRCDPISGHTALYWYRQSLGQGPEFLIYFQGTGAADDSGLPNDRFFAVRPEGSVSTLKIQRTERGDSAVYLCASSIAGVYNEQFFGPGTRLTVL.

This chain joins TRBV6-1 and TRBJ2-1; TRBD2 aligns across 10 bases. CDR3 length: 18 residues. V dropped 0 bases and J dropped 4; count of bases not matched to a gene: 9. CDR1 is MNHNS and CDR2 is SASEGT in the germline V gene. CDR3 sequence reads: CASSEAWTSGGLYNEQFF. Here the CDR3 DNA reads TGTGCCAGCAGTGAAGCGTGGACTAGCGGAGGTCTTTACAATGAGCAGTTCTTC.

V usage is TRBV7-9 and J usage is TRBJ1-1; 7 bases align to TRBD1. The CDR3 runs to 18 residues. Per germline, CDR1 SEHNR and CDR2 FQNEAQ (reference sequence). V trimming: 4 bases; J trimming: 1 base; junction bases outside the gene matches: 15. The CDR3 region has the DNA TGTGCCAGCAGCTCTGGGATGCGGCCCGGGACAGAGAACACTGAAGCTTTCTTT. This translates into CASSSGMRPGTENTEAFF. Full variable domain (missing parts from reference TRBV7-9 and TRBJ1-1): DTGVSQNPRHKITKRGQNVTFRCDPISEHNRLYWYRQTLGQGPEFLTYFQNEAQLEKSRLLSDRFSAERPKGSFSTLEIQRTEQGDSAMYLCASSSGMRPGTENTEAFFGQGTRLTVV.

The chain is built from TRBV9 and TRBJ2-1, with 9 bases identical to TRBD2. V gave up 4 bases and J gave up 8 bases; unmatched junction bases: 13. From germline, CDR1 is SGDLS and CDR2 YYNGEE. The length of the CDR3 is 16 residues. The CDR3 DNA reads as TGTGCCAGCAGCTATAGAGGCGGGAGGGGGATACATGAGCAGTTCTTC. This codes for CASSYRGGRGIHEQFF.

The V gene is TRBV9, the J gene TRBJ2-2, with D uncertain. The germline V gene has CDR1 SGDLS and CDR2 YYNGEE. This CDR3 has 14 residues. Between the trimmed V and J ends, which lost 3 bases and 0 bases, there was a span of 6 bases. CDR3 amino acids: CASSGLANTGELFF. Written as DNA, the CDR3 is TGTGCCAGCAGCGGATTAGCGAACACCGGGGAGCTGTTTTTT.

The genes are TRBV5-1 and TRBJ2-1; D may be TRBD1 or TRBD2 (6 bases each). The germline V and J ends were trimmed by 2 bases and 6 bases, with 27 bases remaining between them. Germline V gene lookup returns CDR1 SGHRS and CDR2 YFSETQ. The CDR3 runs 19 residues. The CDR3 nucleotides read TGCGCCAGCAGCTTAGGGACAATCGGAGCGGCGGGAAGTTCCAATGAGCAGTTCTTC. Its protein is CASSLGTIGAAGSSNEQFF. The variable domain in full, with the rest retrieved from reference TRBV5-1 and TRBJ2-1, is KAGVTQTPRYLIKTRGQQVTLSCSPISGHRSVSWYQQTPGQGLQFLFEYFSETQRNKGNFPGRFSGRQFSNSRSEMNVSTLELGDSALYLCASSLGTIGAAGSSNEQFFGPGTRLTVL.

This chain uses TRBV5-1 with TRBJ2-1; tentative D call: TRBD1 (5 bases). CDR3 length: 13 residues. V lost 6 bases and J 6 bases, leaving 13 bases between the germline ends. Germline CDR1 and CDR2: SGHRS and YFSETQ. CDR3 region: CASTGLRGNEQFF. CDR3 DNA sequence: TGCGCCAGCACAGGGCTTAGAGGCAATGAGCAGTTCTTC.

This chain links TRBV29-1 with TRBJ1-2, with a weak D call TRBD1 (6 bases). This CDR3 contains 12 residues. The V and J ends lost 7 bases and 8 bases respectively, with 17 bases between them. Germline CDR1 SQVTM, CDR2 ANQGSEA. The CDR3 DNA follows: TGCAGCGCCCTACTTTCACAGGGCGGCTACACCTTC. Protein product: CSALLSQGGYTF.

V usage is TRBV11-2 and J usage is TRBJ2-7, with D possibly being TRBD2 (5 bases). The germline CDR1 and CDR2 sequences are SGHAT and FQNNGV. CDR3 length equals 13 residues. Trimming removed 5 bases from V and 9 bases from J, with 17 bases in between. The CDR3 DNA follows: TGTGCCAGCAGCACTCTCGACAAAGGAGGGCAGTACTTC. This translates into CASSTLDKGGQYF. Complete variable domain (other parts from reference TRBV11-2 and TRBJ2-7): EAGVAQSPRYKIIEKRQSVAFWCNPISGHATLYWYQQILGQGPKLLIQFQNNGVVDDSQLPKDRFSAERLKGVDSTLKIQPAKLEDSAVYLCASSTLDKGGQYFGPGTRLTVT.

The chain uses TRBV27 and TRBJ1-1; D gene ambiguous. CDR1 is MNHEY and CDR2 is SMNVEV in the germline V gene (reference sequence). With 4 bases removed from V and 0 bases from J, the gap between germline ends came to 9 bases. CDR3 length equals 14 residues. CDR3: CASSSLVMNTEAFF. The CDR3 DNA reads as TGTGCCAGCAGTTCTCTGGTGATGAACACTGAAGCTTTCTTT.

This chain connects TRBV5-1 to TRBJ2-1; D gene ambiguous. Trimming took off 0 bases at V and 6 bases at J, with 16 bases between the two ends. Germline V lookup: CDR1 SGHRS, CDR2 YFSETQ. The CDR3 covers 16 residues. The CDR3 is CASSLVPRQPGNEQFF. CDR3 DNA: TGCGCCAGCAGCTTGGTTCCCCGGCAGCCCGGCAATGAGCAGTTCTTC.

This clone showed up just once. The chain employs TRBV5-4 and TRBJ2-2; D may be TRBD2 (6 bases). Germline-derived CDR1 and CDR2 are SGHNT and YYREEE (reference sequence). The CDR3 is 15 residues long. Trimming pared 0 bases from V and 1 base from J, leaving 7 bases between. This CDR3 is CASSLGLENTGELFF. In DNA, the CDR3 is TGTGCCAGCAGCTTGGGACTAGAGAACACCGGGGAGCTGTTTTTT.

The rearrangement joins TRBV9 to TRBJ2-3; D possibly matches TRBD1 or TRBD2 (6 bases each). CDR3 length: 17 amino acids. V gave up 4 bases and J gave up 0 bases, with 18 bases separating them. Germline CDR1 and CDR2: SGDLS and YYNGEE. Here the CDR3 reads CASSRSPSGASTDTQYF. In DNA form, the CDR3 reads TGTGCCAGCAGCCGTAGCCCCTCGGGGGCTAGCACAGATACGCAGTATTTT.

CDR3 bases: TGTGCCAGCAGCTTAAATGGGGCCAGCACAGATACGCAGTATTTT. Translation gives CASSLNGASTDTQYF. V usage is TRBV7-2 and J usage is TRBJ2-3; TRBD1 might be the D (5 bases). The CDR3 runs 15 residues. Trimming pared 2 bases from V and 0 bases from J, leaving 9 bases between. Germline assignment: CDR1 SGHTA and CDR2 FQGNSA.

This rearrangement joins TRBV28 to TRBJ2-1; 10 bases are a match to TRBD2. Germline assignment: CDR1 MDHEN and CDR2 SYDVKM. V was pared by 4 bases and J by 10 bases, with 10 bases of the junction left unmatched. The CDR3 is 15 residues long. CDR3 DNA: TGTGCCAGCAGTTGGACTAGCGGAGGGGTTTGGGAGCAGTTCTTC. Its protein is CASSWTSGGVWEQFF. The entire variable domain, with the rest obtained from reference TRBV28 and TRBJ2-1, is as follows: DVKVTQSSRYLVKRTGEKVFLECVQDMDHENMFWYRQDPGLGLRLIYFSYDVKMKEKGDIPEGYSVSREKKERFSLILESASTNQTSMYLCASSWTSGGVWEQFFGPGTRLTVL.

CDR3 coding DNA: TGCGCCAGCACTCCCTTTATAGCAGGGGAGAGCACTGAAGCTTTCTTT. It yields the protein CASTPFIAGESTEAFF. This chain joins TRBV5-1 and TRBJ1-1; D is perhaps TRBD1 (6 bases). Trimming shortened V by 6 bases and J by 4 bases, and 22 bases separated the two germline ends. The CDR3 spans 16 residues. CDR1 is SGHRS, CDR2 YFSETQ, per germline.

To note about this clone: Other DNA sequences within the sample encode an identical CDR3. The chain links TRBV29-1 to TRBJ2-1; D might be TRBD1 (6 bases). CDR3 size: 13 residues. Germline V lookup: CDR1 SQVTM, CDR2 ANQGSEA. Deletions cut 1 base from V and 5 bases from J, with 9 bases between. CDR3 coding DNA: TGCAGCGTTGAAGGGCAGGGGAACAATGAGCAGTTCTTC. Protein sequence: CSVEGQGNNEQFF.

The chain links TRBV10-3 to TRBJ1-2; the D is unclear. This CDR3 comprises 12 residues. The germline gives CDR1 ENHRY, CDR2 SYGVKD. V was clipped by 6 bases and J by 8 bases, with 13 bases between them. CDR3 nucleotides: TGTGCCATCAGGGGCTCCGAGGAGGGCTACACCTTC. Encoded protein: CAIRGSEEGYTF.

The chain recombines TRBV6-5 with TRBJ2-2, with D perhaps TRBD2 (6 bases). The CDR3 consists of 14 residues. CDR1 and CDR2 (germline): MNHEY, SVGAGI. V was shortened by 6 bases and J by 4 bases, with 12 bases between the two germline ends. CDR3: CASRGLQSTGELFF. CDR3 nucleotides: TGTGCCAGCAGGGGACTTCAATCCACCGGGGAGCTGTTTTTT.

V usage is TRBV4-1 and J usage is TRBJ2-7; D is unresolved. V dropped 3 bases and J dropped 3 bases, with 6 bases sitting between them. This CDR3 is built from 12 residues. Germline-derived CDR1 and CDR2 are MGHRA and YSYEKL. DNA for the CDR3: TGCGCCAGCAGCCACATCGTCTACGAGCAGTACTTC. It translates to CASSHIVYEQYF.

J is TRBJ1-1 and V is TRBV6-5, with D possibly TRBD1 on 5 matching bases. CDR1 is MNHEY, CDR2 SVGAGI, per germline. This CDR3 has 14 amino acids. V dropped 0 bases and J dropped 8 bases, with 13 bases sitting between them. CDR3 DNA sequence: TGTGCCAGCAGTTACTCGATACGGGGGATAGAAGCTTTCTTT. It yields the protein CASSYSIRGIEAFF.

The chain carries TRBV5-6 and TRBJ2-7; D may be TRBD1 (7 bases). The CDR3 contains 13 residues. Germline V gene sequence: CDR1 SGHDT, CDR2 YYEEEE. V lost 4 bases to trimming and J lost 6 bases, with 14 bases between them. CDR3 loop: CASSRIQGGEQYF. CDR3 DNA sequence: TGTGCCAGCAGCCGTATCCAGGGGGGCGAGCAGTACTTC.

The genes are TRBV28 and TRBJ1-2; no reliable D call. Germline CDR1 reads MDHEN; CDR2 reads SYDVKM. CDR3 length: 15 residues. Deletions cut 4 bases from V and 4 bases from J, with 16 bases between. Here the CDR3 DNA reads TGTGCCAGCAGTTATGGGGAGGGTAATAGCTATGGCTACACCTTC. It yields the protein CASSYGEGNSYGYTF.

This sequence joins TRBV11-2 and TRBJ1-1; D not resolved. This CDR3 has 14 amino acids. CDR1 and CDR2 from the germline V gene are SGHAT and FQNNGV. Trimming stripped 0 bases from V and 6 bases from J, with 11 bases between. The CDR3 DNA reads TGTGCCAGCAGCTTAGATATGGGGTCAGCTGAAGCTTTCTTT. Translated: CASSLDMGSAEAFF. Complete variable domain (other parts from reference TRBV11-2 and TRBJ1-1): EAGVAQSPRYKIIEKRQSVAFWCNPISGHATLYWYQQILGQGPKLLIQFQNNGVVDDSQLPKDRFSAERLKGVDSTLKIQPAKLEDSAVYLCASSLDMGSAEAFFGQGTRLTVV.